This T cell receptor (beta chain) was retrieved from a study of radiotherapy plus CTLA-4 blockade in lung cancer. TCRdb keeps only in-frame clones here, not all; method: immunoSEQ multiplex PCR. In the table there are 85,000 to 100,000 clones, roughly 86% of which are singletons. Trimming pared 3 bases from V and 6 bases from J, leaving 9 bases between. Per the germline V gene, CDR1 is MDHEN and CDR2 is SYDVKM. The CDR3 loop spans 13 amino acids. Material: peripheral blood, obtained from a patient treated with radiotherapy plus ipilimumab. The chain is built from TRBV28 and TRBJ2-1; perhaps TRBD2 as D (5 bases). The sequence was collected from a human donor with non-small cell lung cancer that progressed on radiotherapy plus ipilimumab. DNA for the CDR3: TGTGCCAGCAGTTTTGGTCTAGCCAATGAGCAGTTCTTC. Amino acids: CASSFGLANEQFF. The complete variable domain, with remaining parts taken from reference TRBV28 and TRBJ2-1, reads DVKVTQSSRYLVKRTGEKVFLECVQDMDHENMFWYRQDPGLGLRLIYFSYDVKMKEKGDIPEGYSVSREKKERFSLILESASTNQTSMYLCASSFGLANEQFFGPGTRLTVL.